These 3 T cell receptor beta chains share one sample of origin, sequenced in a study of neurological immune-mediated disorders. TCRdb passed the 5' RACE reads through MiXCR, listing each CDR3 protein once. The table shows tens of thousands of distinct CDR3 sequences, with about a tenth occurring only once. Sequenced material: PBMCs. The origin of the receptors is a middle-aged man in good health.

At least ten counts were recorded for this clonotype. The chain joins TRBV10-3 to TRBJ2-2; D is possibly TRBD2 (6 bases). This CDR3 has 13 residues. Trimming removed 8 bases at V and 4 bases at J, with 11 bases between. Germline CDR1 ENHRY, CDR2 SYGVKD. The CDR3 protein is CAIADYGTGELFF. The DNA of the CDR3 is TGTGCCATCGCGGACTACGGCACCGGGGAGCTGTTTTTT.

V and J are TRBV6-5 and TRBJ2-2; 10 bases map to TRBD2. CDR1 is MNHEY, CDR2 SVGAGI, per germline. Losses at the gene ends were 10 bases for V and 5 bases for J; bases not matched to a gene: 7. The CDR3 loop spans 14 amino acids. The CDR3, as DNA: TGTGCCATCCAAGCGGGAGGGCGGACCGGGGAGCTGTTTTTT. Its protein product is CAIQAGGRTGELFF.

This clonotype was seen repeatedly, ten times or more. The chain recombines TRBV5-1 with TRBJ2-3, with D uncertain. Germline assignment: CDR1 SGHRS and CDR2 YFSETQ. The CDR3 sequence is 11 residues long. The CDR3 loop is CARRSTDTQYF. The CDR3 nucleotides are TGCGCAAGGCGATCCACAGATACGCAGTATTTT.